A single sample gave rise to the 8 T cell receptor beta chains below, sequenced in a study of T cell changes during pregnancy in multiple sclerosis. Here immunoSEQ multiplex PCR was the method, and the copy in TCRdb shows in-frame clones only, minus some. The sample contains approximately 50,000 clones, about nine tenths of which appear only once. The source material was CD4+ T cells from peripheral blood mononuclear cells, sampled after pregnancy. The receptors were gathered from a female donor in good health, enrolled as a control in a pregnancy study.

This rearrangement joins TRBV7-2 to TRBJ2-7; a possible D gene is TRBD1 (5 bases). The CDR3 is 13 amino acids. Germline lookup yields CDR1 SGHTA and CDR2 FQGNSA. V gave up 4 bases and J gave up 0 bases, with 7 bases separating them. The CDR3: CASSSRDSYEQYF. The DNA of the CDR3 is TGTGCCAGCAGCTCCAGGGACTCCTACGAGCAGTACTTC. The variable domain in full, with the rest retrieved from reference TRBV7-2 and TRBJ2-7, is GAGVSQSPSNKVTEKGKDVELRCDPISGHTALYWYRQSLGQGLEFLIYFQGNSAPDKSGLPSDRFSAERTGGSVSTLTIQRTQQEDSAVYLCASSSRDSYEQYFGPGTRLTVT.

This clone was picked up a small number of times. V usage is TRBV6-5 and J usage is TRBJ2-3; perhaps TRBD2 as D (6 bases). CDR1 and CDR2 (germline): MNHEY, SVGAGI. The CDR3 spans 15 residues. The germline V and J ends were trimmed by 2 bases and 4 bases, with 13 bases remaining between them. CDR3 nucleotide sequence: TGTGCCAGCAGTTACGCGGGAACGGGTTCAGATACGCAGTATTTT. Its protein product is CASSYAGTGSDTQYF.

The chain couples TRBV19 to TRBJ2-3, with TRBD2 matching 7 bases. With 1 base clipped from V and 6 bases from J, the junction kept 7 bases outside the gene matches. The CDR3 loop spans 15 amino acids. Germline V gene lookup returns CDR1 LNHDA and CDR2 SQIVND (reference sequence). For the CDR3, the DNA is TGTGCCAGTAGTATAGGTGGGACTATCTCCGATACGCAGTATTTT. Translated: CASSIGGTISDTQYF.

The chain is built from TRBV6-5 and TRBJ1-1, with D possibly TRBD1 on 5 matching bases. CDR3 length equals 13 residues. CDR1 and CDR2 from the germline V gene are MNHEY and SVGAGI. V gave up 1 base and J gave up 2 bases, with 5 bases separating them. CDR3: CASSYWTNTEAFF. The DNA for the CDR3 is TGTGCCAGCAGTTACTGGACAAACACTGAAGCTTTCTTT.

The chain combines TRBV18 with TRBJ2-3; 8 bases agree with TRBD1. J gave up 5 bases and V 3 bases, and 10 bases lay outside the gene matches. Germline V gene sequence: CDR1 KGHSH, CDR2 LQKENI. This CDR3 region has 16 residues. Here the CDR3 reads CASSPRQLQGGDTQYF. The DNA for the CDR3 is TGTGCCAGCTCACCGCGCCAACTACAGGGGGGAGATACGCAGTATTTT.

V and J are TRBV9 and TRBJ2-7, with 8 bases identical to TRBD1. V dropped 3 bases and J dropped 1; count of bases not matched to a gene: 6. Germline V gene lookup returns CDR1 SGDLS and CDR2 YYNGEE. CDR3 length: 15 residues. This chain's CDR3 is CASSAAGTGSYEQYF. The CDR3 DNA reads TGTGCCAGCAGCGCCGCCGGGACAGGATCCTACGAGCAGTACTTC.

V usage is TRBV15 and J usage is TRBJ2-1; 8 bases line up with TRBD2. Germline V lookup: CDR1 LNHNV, CDR2 YYDKDF (reference sequence). The CDR3 has 14 residues. V lost 4 bases, J lost 9 bases, and 8 bases stayed unmatched. CDR3 in amino acids: CATSTYGRAGEQFF. The CDR3 region has the DNA TGTGCCACCAGCACGTACGGGAGGGCCGGTGAGCAGTTCTTC.

This chain joins TRBV18 and TRBJ2-3, with D uncertain. The germline V gene encodes CDR1 KGHSH and CDR2 LQKENI. This CDR3 spans 17 amino acids. V lost 0 bases and J lost 0, with 13 bases in between. The DNA of the CDR3 is TGTGCCAGCTCACCACCTTCATTAAAGACAAGCACAGATACGCAGTATTTT. As protein: CASSPPSLKTSTDTQYF.